A single sample is the source of the 6 T cell receptor beta chains below, sequenced in a study of a mutant IDH1 vaccine in newly diagnosed glioma. Indicated time point: week 11, during vaccination. Doses comprised 300 ug of mutant IDH1 20-mer peptide each, plus topical imiquimod. TCRdb keeps only in-frame clones here, not all; method: immunoSEQ multiplex PCR. The sample includes about 52,000 clones, around nine tenths seen only once; the top ten take 2% to 2.5%. What these receptors recognize is not known. This material consisted of PBMCs, taken from a glioma patient whose treatment included an IDH1 peptide vaccine. The source of these receptors is a man between 45 and 60 years old with glioma.

The CDR3 coding sequence is TGCAGTGCTAGAGAATTCGATGGCTACACCTTC. Protein product: CSAREFDGYTF. The chain links TRBV20-1 to TRBJ1-2; D uncertain. The V end lost 0 bases, the J end lost 6 bases, and 5 bases lay between the germline ends. The CDR3 spans 11 residues. The germline CDR1 and CDR2 sequences are DFQATT and SNEGSKA (reference sequence).

V and J are TRBV29-1 and TRBJ2-7; 10 bases line up with TRBD2. The V gene's germline CDR1 is SQVTM and CDR2 ANQGSEA. The CDR3 spans 14 residues. V lost 6 bases to trimming and J lost 3 bases; unmatched junction nucleotides: 8. CDR3 DNA: TGCAGCGTGCTGGCGGCTAGCGGGGGCTACGAGCAGTACTTC. Amino acid sequence: CSVLAASGGYEQYF.

The chain has TRBV6-1 and TRBJ2-7, with D perhaps matching TRBD1 (6 bases). CDR1 is MNHNS, CDR2 SASEGT, per germline. The CDR3 runs to 16 residues. V gave up 0 bases and J gave up 7 bases, with 19 bases separating them. CDR3 nucleotide sequence: TGTGCCAGCAGTGAAGCGCTGGATGGGACACTGGGGGAGCAGTACTTC. Protein: CASSEALDGTLGEQYF.

The V gene is TRBV4-3, the J gene TRBJ1-1; weak D call: TRBD1 (6 bases). The germline gives CDR1 LGHNA, CDR2 YSLEER. V lost 0 bases and J 5 bases, leaving 13 bases between the germline ends. This CDR3 is built from 15 residues. This chain's CDR3 is CASSQEQGKWTEAFF. In DNA form, the CDR3 reads TGCGCCAGCAGCCAAGAACAGGGAAAATGGACTGAAGCTTTCTTT.

The chain is built from TRBV27 and TRBJ2-7, with a weak D call TRBD1 (6 bases). CDR3 length: 12 amino acids. Germline lookup yields CDR1 MNHEY and CDR2 SMNVEV (reference sequence). V was trimmed by 8 bases and J by 2 bases, leaving 10 bases between them. The DNA of the CDR3 is TGTGCCAGCTCGGACAGTCCCTACGAGCAGTACTTC. Translation gives CASSDSPYEQYF.

The count of this clone is one. CDR3 DNA sequence: TGTGCCAGCAGTTACTCGACTCGACAGGCTGCTTGGGGCTACACCTTC. The encoded protein is CASSYSTRQAAWGYTF. J is TRBJ1-2 and V is TRBV6-5, with D tentatively TRBD1 (6 bases). The CDR3 covers 16 residues. Germline CDR1 reads MNHEY; CDR2 reads SVGAGI. V was cut by 0 bases and J by 8 bases, with 19 bases left in between.